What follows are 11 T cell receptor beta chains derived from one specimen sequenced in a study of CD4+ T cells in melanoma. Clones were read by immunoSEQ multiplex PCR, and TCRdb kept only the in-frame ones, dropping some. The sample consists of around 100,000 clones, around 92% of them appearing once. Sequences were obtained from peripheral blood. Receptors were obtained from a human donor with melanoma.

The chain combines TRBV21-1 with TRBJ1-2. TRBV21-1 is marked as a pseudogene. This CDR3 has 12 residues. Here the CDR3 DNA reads TGTGCCAGCAGCAAAGGTGTCTATGGCTACACCTTC. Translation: CASSKGVYGYTF.

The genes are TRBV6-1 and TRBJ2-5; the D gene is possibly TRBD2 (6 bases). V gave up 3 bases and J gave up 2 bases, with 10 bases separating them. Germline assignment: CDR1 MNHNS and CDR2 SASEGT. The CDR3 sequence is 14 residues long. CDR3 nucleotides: TGTGCCAGCAGTGAGGGCGGGATACAAGAGACCCAGTACTTC. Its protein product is CASSEGGIQETQYF.

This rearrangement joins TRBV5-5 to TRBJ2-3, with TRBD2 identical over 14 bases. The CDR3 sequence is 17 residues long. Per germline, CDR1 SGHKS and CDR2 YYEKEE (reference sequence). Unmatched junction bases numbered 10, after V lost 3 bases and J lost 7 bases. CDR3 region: CASSSSRTSGGYNTQYF. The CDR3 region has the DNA TGTGCCAGCAGCTCTTCGCGGACTAGCGGGGGGTATAATACGCAGTATTTT.

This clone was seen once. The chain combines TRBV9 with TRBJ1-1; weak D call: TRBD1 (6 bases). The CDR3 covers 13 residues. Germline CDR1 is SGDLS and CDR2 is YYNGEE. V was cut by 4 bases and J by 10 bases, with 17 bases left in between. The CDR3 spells CASSPNLRGSAFF. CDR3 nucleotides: TGTGCCAGCAGCCCAAACCTTAGGGGGTCAGCTTTCTTT.

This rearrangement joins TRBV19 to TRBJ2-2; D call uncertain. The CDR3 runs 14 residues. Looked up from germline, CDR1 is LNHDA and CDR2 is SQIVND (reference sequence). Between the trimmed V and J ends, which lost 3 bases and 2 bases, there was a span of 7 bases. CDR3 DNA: TGTGCCAGTAGTATCGCCTACAACACCGGGGAGCTGTTTTTT. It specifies CASSIAYNTGELFF.

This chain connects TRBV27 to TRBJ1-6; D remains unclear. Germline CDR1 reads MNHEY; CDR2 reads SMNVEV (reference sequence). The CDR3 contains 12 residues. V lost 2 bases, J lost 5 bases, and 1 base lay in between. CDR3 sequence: CASSLNNSPLHF. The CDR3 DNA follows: TGTGCCAGCAGTTTAAATAATTCACCCCTCCACTTT.

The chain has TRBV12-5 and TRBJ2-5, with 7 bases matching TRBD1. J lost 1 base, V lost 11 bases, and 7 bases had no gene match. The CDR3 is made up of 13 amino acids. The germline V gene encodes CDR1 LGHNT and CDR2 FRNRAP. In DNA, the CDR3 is TGTGCTTCTAATCGGGACAGCCAAGAGACCCAGTACTTC. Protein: CASNRDSQETQYF.

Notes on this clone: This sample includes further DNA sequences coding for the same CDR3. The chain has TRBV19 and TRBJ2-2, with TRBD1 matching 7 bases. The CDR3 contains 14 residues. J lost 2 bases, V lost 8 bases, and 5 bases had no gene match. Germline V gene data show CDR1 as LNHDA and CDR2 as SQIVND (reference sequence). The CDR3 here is CASRQGPNTGELFF. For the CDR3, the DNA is TGTGCCAGTCGACAGGGCCCCAACACCGGGGAGCTGTTTTTT.

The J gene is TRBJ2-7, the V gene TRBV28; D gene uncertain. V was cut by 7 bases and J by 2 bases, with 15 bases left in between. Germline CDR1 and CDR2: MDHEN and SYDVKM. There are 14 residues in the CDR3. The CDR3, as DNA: TGTGCCAGCACCACCCAGGTGCCTACCTACGAGCAGTACTTC. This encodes CASTTQVPTYEQYF.

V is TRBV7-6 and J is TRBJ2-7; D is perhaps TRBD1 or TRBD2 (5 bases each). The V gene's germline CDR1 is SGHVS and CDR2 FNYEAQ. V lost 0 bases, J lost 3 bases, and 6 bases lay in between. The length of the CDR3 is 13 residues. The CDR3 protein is CASSLAGDYEQYF. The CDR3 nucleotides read TGTGCCAGCAGCTTAGCGGGGGACTACGAGCAGTACTTC.

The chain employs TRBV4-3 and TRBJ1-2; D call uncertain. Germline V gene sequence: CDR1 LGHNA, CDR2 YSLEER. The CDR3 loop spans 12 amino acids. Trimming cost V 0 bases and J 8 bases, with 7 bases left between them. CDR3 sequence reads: CASSQDDLGYTF. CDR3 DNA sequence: TGCGCCAGCAGCCAAGATGATTTGGGCTACACCTTC.